This T cell receptor beta chain was recorded in a study of CD8 T cells in Susac syndrome (dated by TCRdb to between 2017 and 2020). About the study as a whole: Repertoire sequencing was used to test whether CD8+ T cell activation and differentiation in Susac syndrome was antigen driven. The study compared CD8+ T cell repertoire clonality among 11 to 12 healthy donors, 14 Susac syndrome patients and roughly 16 multiple sclerosis patients.

Peripheral blood CD8+ and CD4+ T cells from healthy donors, Susac syndrome patients and multiple sclerosis patients were profiled using high-throughput TCR beta sequencing. Treatment-naive patients with stable or active relapsing-remitting disease fulfilling revised McDonald criteria were used as multiple sclerosis controls. Bulk CD8+ and CD4+ T cells were purified by magnetic negative isolation, whereas CD8+ TEMRA cells were enriched by FACS. Blood was drawn into EDTA tubes, processed within 24 hours, and PBMCs were isolated by density gradient centrifugation. PBMCs destined for TCR sequencing were cryopreserved in liquid nitrogen and later thawed in a 37 °C water bath. A purity of at least 90% was achieved for sorted or isolated CD4+, CD8+ and CD8+ TEMRA cells. RNA was extracted using the RNeasy kit, and roughly 0.5 to 1 ug of the RNA was reverse transcribed with random hexamers. The immunoSEQ multiplex PCR assay, covering 54 Vbeta and 13 Jbeta segments, was used to amplify TCR beta CDR3 regions. Bias from PCR amplification was corrected by using a synthetic template baseline for primer optimization and for computational correction. On the authors' methods: Only productive sequences were kept, with reads annotated to V, D and J genes according to IMGT and analyzed in immunoSEQ Analyzer. To calculate clonality, Shannon entropy was normalized by log2 of the number of productive unique sequences and then subtracted from one. Public and private clones were assessed among the 100 most prevalent clones of each patient and control. Clones were defined as Susac-specific when absent from the healthy and MS cohorts, from roughly 1,100 published viral clones and from other ImmuneACCESS disease sequences. TCRdb cleaned the public reads at Q25 with fastp, built clones with MiXCR and kept in-frame beta chains. Identical CDR3 protein sequences are pooled into one entry, listed with their most common genes and DNA. The V and J calls come from TCRdb's annotation, not from the publication. The sample table contains 130,000 or so distinct CDR3 sequences; only one count was recorded for roughly 76% of them. Around 0.5% of the sample is in the top ten clones.

The paper's findings and limits, for the study overall: The study acknowledged that relatively few individuals were included in the TCR sequencing and HLA analysis.

V is reduced by 5 bases and J by 4 bases, leaving a spacing of 8 bases between them. CDR3 length: 12 amino acids, cysteine to phenylalanine. The entry retains the CDR3 DNA only, 36 bases that are in frame from base 1. The germline V gene (reference sequence) sets CDR1 to LNHDA and CDR2 to SQIVND. There are a few counts of this clonotype. Its binding antigen is unknown. The record has no base qualities; no much larger clone is one base away. The chain uses TRBV19 and TRBJ1-1, with the D gene not clear enough to name. This clonotype was sampled from a human donor with multiple sclerosis. What was sequenced was CD8+ T cells from PBMCs. The CDR3 has the sequence CASSYGSTEAFF. In nucleotides, the sequence is TGTGCCAGTAGTTACGGAAGCACTGAAGCTTTCTTT.